Listed below are T cell receptor beta chains from one sample, sequenced in a study of glioma-infiltrating T cells after dendritic cell vaccination. Some clones are missing from TCRdb's copy, which holds only in-frame ones; the method was immunoSEQ multiplex PCR. The table records roughly 83,000 clones, 85% to 90% of them present only once. The material sequenced was blood, taken before dendritic cell vaccination. The receptors stem from a human donor with glioblastoma. Each CDR3 is given with its conserved first and last residue. A D gene is named only where the DNA matches it firmly. Clone size is shown for a subset of rows, as once, few, many or a class of expanded clone.

V gene	clone size	D gene	J gene	CDR3 DNA	CDR3 protein
TRBV4-1	few	TRBD2	TRBJ2-5	TGCGCCAGCAGCCAAGGGTCTAGCGGGGGGGGGTACCAAGAGACCCAGTACTTC	CASSQGSSGGGYQETQYF
TRBV6-1	.	TRBD1	TRBJ1-2	TGTGCCAGCAGTGACGCAGGGGGCGGGTGGTATGGCTACACCTTC	CASSDAGGGWYGYTF
TRBV4-1	.	.	TRBJ2-5	TGCGCCAGCAGCCACTCAGGGATATCTGGGGAGACCCAGTACTTC	CASSHSGISGETQYF
TRBV19	.	TRBD1	TRBJ1-1	TGTGCCAGTAGTAGCAGGGGGATGAACACTGAAGCTTTCTTT	CASSSRGMNTEAFF
TRBV2	few	.	TRBJ2-7	TGTGCCAGCAGTGAAACGGACAAGAACTACAGCTACGAGCAGTACTTC	CASSETDKNYSYEQYF
TRBV7-3	.	TRBD2	TRBJ2-3	TGTGCCAGCAGCTTAAGGGCTAGCGGGATTGGAGATACGCAGTATTTT	CASSLRASGIGDTQYF
TRBV5-1	.	.	TRBJ1-5	TGCGCCAGCAGCTTGTCGGGGGGAAGTCAGCCCCAGCATTTT	CASSLSGGSQPQHF
TRBV5-1	.	TRBD2	TRBJ2-2	TGCGCCTCGAGGACTAGCGGGAGGGGAAACACCGGGGAGCTGTTTTTT	CASRTSGRGNTGELFF
TRBV18	.	TRBD1	TRBJ2-6	TGTGCCAGCTCCCCGACAGGGTTCGGGGCCAACGTCCTGACTTTC	CASSPTGFGANVLTF
TRBV7-6	.	.	TRBJ1-1	TGTGCCAGCAGCTCCCAGGGACATCTGAACACTGAAGCTTTCTTT	CASSSQGHLNTEAFF
TRBV6-1	many	TRBD1	TRBJ1-6	TGTGCCAGCAGTTTCCGACAGGGAGCAAATTCACCCCTCCACTTT	CASSFRQGANSPLHF
TRBV9	.	TRBD1	TRBJ2-2	TGTGCCAGCAGCGCGAGACAGGGAACGGGCACCGGGGAGCTGTTTTTT	CASSARQGTGTGELFF
TRBV5-4	.	TRBD1	TRBJ1-5	TGTGCCAGCAGCTTGAGGGGGCCGATTCAGCCCCAGCATTTT	CASSLRGPIQPQHF
TRBV9	few	.	TRBJ1-3	TGTGCCAGCAGCGTAGCAACAGCCGCTGGAAACACCATATATTTT	CASSVATAAGNTIYF
TRBV5-6	.	TRBD2	TRBJ2-1	TGTGCCAGCAGCTTGGAGGCTAGCGGGGGGCTAAGAGTCTACAATGAGCAGTTCTTC	CASSLEASGGLRVYNEQFF
TRBV19	.	.	TRBJ2-2	TGTGCCAGTAGCAGACAGACGAACACCGGGGAGCTGTTTTTT	CASSRQTNTGELFF
TRBV7-9	.	.	TRBJ1-1	TGTGCCAGCAGCTTTGCATGGGCCCGTGGATTGAACACTGAAGCTTTCTTT	CASSFAWARGLNTEAFF
TRBV9	.	.	TRBJ1-3	TGTGCCAGCAGCGCCGACGTGACAATTGGAAACACCATATATTTT	CASSADVTIGNTIYF
TRBV5-1	.	.	TRBJ2-1	TGCGCCAGCAGCTTGGTTTTTGGCTGGGCCGACAATGAGCAGTTCTTC	CASSLVFGWADNEQFF
TRBV4-3	.	.	TRBJ1-3	TGCGCCAGCAGCCAAGATACAGTTGGAAACACCATATATTTT	CASSQDTVGNTIYF
TRBV7-9	.	TRBD2	TRBJ2-3	TGTGCCAGCACTGTACTAGCGGGAGGACGCACAGATACGCAGTATTTT	CASTVLAGGRTDTQYF
TRBV5-1	.	.	TRBJ1-6	TGCGCCAGCACCAGGGGTATGGATAATTCACCCCTCCACTTT	CASTRGMDNSPLHF
TRBV5-1	.	TRBD2	TRBJ2-3	TGCGCCAGCAGCTTTTACTCCGGGACTAGCGGGAGCGCAGATACGCAGTATTTT	CASSFYSGTSGSADTQYF
TRBV7-3	.	.	TRBJ2-3	TGTGCCAGCAGCTTAACTTCGCGGGATACGCAGTATTTT	CASSLTSRDTQYF
TRBV15	.	TRBD2	TRBJ2-7	TGTGCCACCAGCAGCACGGGACTAGGCGTGTACGAGCAGTACTTC	CATSSTGLGVYEQYF
TRBV5-4	.	TRBD1	TRBJ1-3	TGTGCCAGCAGCCGACAGGGGGCGAGGGGAAACACCATATATTTT	CASSRQGARGNTIYF
TRBV6-5	.	.	TRBJ1-4	TGTGCCAGCAGTTACGCGGGGAGGGGAAGGGAAAAACTGTTTTTT	CASSYAGRGREKLFF
TRBV5-1	.	.	TRBJ2-7	TGCGCCAGCAGCTTGGGGAGGGCGTCTGACGAGCAGTACTTC	CASSLGRASDEQYF